These T cell receptor beta chains were read from a single sample in a study of tumour-infiltrating T cells in Burkitt lymphoma. Method: immunoSEQ multiplex PCR; TCRdb's copy keeps in-frame clones and lacks some. Here the sample spans under 9,000 clones, roughly 73% being singletons. Sequenced: tumor tissue. The receptors derive from a human donor with diffuse large B-cell lymphoma. Both conserved end residues are part of each CDR3.

TRBJ2-1	TRBV6-5	CASSSPRGSNEQFF
TRBJ2-1	TRBV13	CANSPMGDNEQFF
TRBJ1-6	TRBV7-2	CASSLGGYRPLHF
TRBJ1-2	TRBV19	CASSVGQGNYGYTF
TRBJ2-3	TRBV18	CASSTSTDTQYF
TRBJ1-2	TRBV5-6	CASREDRANYGYTF
TRBJ1-2	TRBV6-5	CASRQGAYGYTF
TRBJ2-7	TRBV7-2	CASSFGHRYEQYF
TRBJ2-7	TRBV2	CASRGQDSYEQYF
TRBJ1-2	TRBV7-2	CASSLTYGYTF
TRBJ2-2	TRBV6-6	CASSYRPTGELFF
TRBJ1-2	TRBV7-2	CASSLPPPVGTNYGYTF
TRBJ2-1	TRBV2	CASSDGQSLMFF
TRBJ2-5	TRBV5-1	CASSFGTGRSGETQYF
TRBJ2-7	TRBV9	CASSVSGGYEQYF
TRBJ1-2	TRBV2	CASSGDRRNYGYTF
TRBJ1-5	TRBV4-1	CASSQPNQPQHF
TRBJ2-7	TRBV6-5	CASSSQGAERGQYF
TRBJ1-2	TRBV15	CATSRTGRVGYGYTF
TRBJ2-3	TRBV5-6	CASSRPLAWDTDTQYF
TRBJ1-1	TRBV13	CASSLPREGRNTEAFF
TRBJ2-2	TRBV2	CASSESNVRYTGELFF
.	TRBV2	CASRGRDYEQYF
TRBJ2-3	TRBV5-1	CASSLASGGLDTQYF